These T cell receptor beta chains were read from a single sample in a study of blood T cells in healthy people across ages. TCRdb reprocessed the 5' RACE reads with MiXCR, giving one entry per CDR3 protein. The sample has about 780,000 distinct CDR3 sequences, approximately 65% seen once. The sequencing sample was made of blood. The receptors were gathered from a man younger than 40 in good health. The CDR3 runs from the conserved cysteine through the conserved F or W.

V | CDR3
TRBV7-2 | CASSLGLAGGWAPQETQYF
TRBV6-5 | CASRQGTSPLHF
TRBV29-1 | CSVEGLAGGSGGTDTQYF
TRBV29-1 | CSVHEGETQYF
TRBV28 | CASRGSNSPLHF
TRBV7-9 | CASRPDRLTDTQYF
TRBV18 | CASDRDRESDTQYF
TRBV4-2 | CASSQDGLLNEQFF
TRBV7-2 | CASSLAPLHEQYF
TRBV4-1 | CASSQPLRTPKNIQYF
TRBV7-9 | CASSLEITRAFF
TRBV29-1 | CSVDGQGYNEQFF
TRBV11-2 | CASRPGGLAGEQFF
TRBV2 | CASIERAGGPYEQYF
TRBV3-1 | CASSQGAYQETQYF
TRBV28 | CASSLRGLVGNEQFF
TRBV25-1 | CASSDAGGRYEQYF
TRBV25-1 | CASSDLGDDPPWETQYF
TRBV27 | CASSGPGLSTDTQYF
TRBV6-1 | CASRASGGTYEQYF
TRBV7-2 | CASSLAGTFNVLTF
TRBV4-2 | CASSSRGKTSGGFNEQFF
TRBV9 | CASSAFSRGEQYF
TRBV4-3 | CASSGNIGYEAFF
TRBV9 | CASSVGGVGSDEQFF
TRBV9 | CASSSSAGANEKLFF
TRBV12-3/TRBV12-4 | CASSQRGLETQYF
TRBV20-1 | CSAPQGASNQPQHF
TRBV29-1 | CSVADFGNEQFF
TRBV4-3 | CASSFGVRGEQYF
TRBV6-2/TRBV6-3 | CASSTKGTVNEQFF